The next 10 T cell receptor beta chains were all read from a single sample in a study of T cells after somatic rescue of genetic block. Clones were sequenced by immunoSEQ multiplex PCR, and TCRdb holds only the in-frame ones, with some missing. The table records roughly 120,000 clones, 90% to 95% of them present only once. The sample was peripheral blood mononuclear cells (PBMCs). All receptors derive from a woman between 18 and 30 years old.

This chain uses TRBV30 with TRBJ2-7; the D call may be TRBD1 or TRBD2 (5 bases each). The CDR3 sequence is 14 residues long. Germline CDR1 and CDR2: GTSNPN and SVGIG (reference sequence). The V gene lost 2 bases and the J gene lost 0 bases, with 11 bases spanning the gap. The CDR3 nucleotides are TGTGCCTGGAGTTCCGGGACCAGCTCCTACGAGCAGTACTTC. Encoded protein: CAWSSGTSSYEQYF.

This clone has only one observation. V is TRBV28 and J is TRBJ1-4; D is possibly TRBD1 (5 bases). With 5 bases removed from V and 6 bases from J, the gap between germline ends came to 13 bases. Germline CDR1 is MDHEN and CDR2 is SYDVKM. The CDR3 length is 14 residues. DNA of the CDR3: TGTGCCAGCAGTCCGGGACGGGAAGATGAAAAACTGTTTTTT. Translated: CASSPGREDEKLFF.

The chain recombines TRBV18 with TRBJ1-2; no clear D. Germline V gives CDR1 KGHSH, CDR2 LQKENI. This CDR3 spans 15 amino acids. Deletions cut 4 bases from V and 8 bases from J, with 20 bases between. In DNA, the CDR3 is TGTGCCAGCTCACAGCGGTCCGACCCTCCGGGAGGCTACACCTTC. Amino acids: CASSQRSDPPGGYTF.

This chain connects TRBV18 to TRBJ1-1; 7 positions match TRBD1. J gave up 3 bases and V 1 base, and 8 bases lay outside the gene matches. Per the germline V gene, CDR1 is KGHSH and CDR2 is LQKENI. The CDR3 runs 16 residues. In DNA, the CDR3 is TGTGCCAGCTCACCACAGGGGGCTGAGGTGTACACTGAAGCTTTCTTT. Residues: CASSPQGAEVYTEAFF.

This chain connects TRBV6-4 to TRBJ2-3; D is ambiguous. This CDR3 is 13 amino acids long. Trimming removed 4 bases from V and 0 bases from J, with 5 bases in between. CDR1 is MRHNA, CDR2 SNTAGT, per germline. This chain's CDR3 is CASSGQSTDTQYF. In DNA, the CDR3 is TGTGCCAGCAGTGGGCAAAGCACAGATACGCAGTATTTT.

This chain connects TRBV4-1 to TRBJ1-3; a possible D gene is TRBD1 (6 bases). Trimming took off 0 bases at V and 4 bases at J, with 13 bases between the two ends. Germline V gene lookup returns CDR1 MGHRA and CDR2 YSYEKL. This CDR3 is built from 16 residues. The CDR3 sequence is CASSQDPGTGGNTIYF. CDR3 DNA sequence: TGCGCCAGCAGCCAAGATCCGGGTACAGGGGGAAACACCATATATTTT.

This chain connects TRBV28 to TRBJ1-6, with D tentatively TRBD1 (6 bases). CDR1 and CDR2 from the germline V gene are MDHEN and SYDVKM. CDR3 length: 16 amino acids. V was pared by 10 bases and J by 8 bases, with 24 bases between. The CDR3 sequence: CATQTGISVRYSPLHF. CDR3 DNA: TGTGCCACCCAAACAGGGATTTCAGTTCGGTATTCACCCCTCCACTTT.

This clone was counted once. The V and J genes are TRBV28 and TRBJ2-7, with a tentative D call TRBD2 (7 bases). Trimming took 6 bases from V and 0 from J, leaving 15 bases between them. The CDR3 is made up of 15 amino acids. CDR1 is MDHEN, CDR2 SYDVKM, per germline. The CDR3 here is CASRRRGASSYEQYF. CDR3 nucleotide sequence: TGTGCCAGCAGGCGCCGGGGGGCCAGCTCCTACGAGCAGTACTTC.

As regards this clone: Other nucleotide sequences from this sample produce the same CDR3. The V and J genes are TRBV4-3 and TRBJ2-3, with D possibly matching TRBD1 (6 bases). This CDR3 is built from 13 residues. V was shortened by 3 bases and J by 6 bases, with 10 bases between the two germline ends. Germline CDR1 is LGHNA and CDR2 is YSLEER. In DNA form, the CDR3 reads TGCGCCAGCAGCCATCTAAGGGGGGATACGCAGTATTTT. As protein: CASSHLRGDTQYF.

This chain's CDR3 is CASSLWTGGPYEQYF. DNA for the CDR3: TGTGCCAGCAGCCTCTGGACAGGGGGCCCCTACGAGCAGTACTTC. The chain carries TRBV11-1 and TRBJ2-7; 11 bases map to TRBD1. CDR1 and CDR2 from the germline V gene are SGHAT and FQDESV (reference sequence). V was pared by 5 bases and J by 2 bases, with 5 bases of the junction left unmatched. The CDR3 is made up of 15 amino acids.